This T cell receptor (beta chain) is from a study of control samples from healthy donors and cancer patients. Method: immunoSEQ multiplex PCR; TCRdb's copy keeps in-frame clones and lacks some. Of under 55,000 clones in the sample, 75% to 90% were seen once. Trimming removed 7 bases from V and 5 bases from J; junction bases left unmatched: 9. From germline, CDR1 is SNHLY and CDR2 FYNNEI. The CDR3 has 14 amino acids. The source of this sequence is a man between 65 and 85 years old in good health. J is TRBJ2-5 and V is TRBV2, with 8 bases identical to TRBD1. Sample: blood. This chain's CDR3 is CASKWAQGAETQYF. The DNA for the CDR3 is TGTGCCAGCAAGTGGGCCCAGGGGGCTGAGACCCAGTACTTC. Using reference TRBV2 and TRBJ2-5 for the parts outside the CDR3, the full variable domain is EPEVTQTPSHQVTQMGQEVILRCVPISNHLYFYWYRQILGQKVEFLVSFYNNEISEKSEIFDDQFSVERPDGSNFTLKIRSTKLEDSAMYFCASKWAQGAETQYFGPGTRLLVL.